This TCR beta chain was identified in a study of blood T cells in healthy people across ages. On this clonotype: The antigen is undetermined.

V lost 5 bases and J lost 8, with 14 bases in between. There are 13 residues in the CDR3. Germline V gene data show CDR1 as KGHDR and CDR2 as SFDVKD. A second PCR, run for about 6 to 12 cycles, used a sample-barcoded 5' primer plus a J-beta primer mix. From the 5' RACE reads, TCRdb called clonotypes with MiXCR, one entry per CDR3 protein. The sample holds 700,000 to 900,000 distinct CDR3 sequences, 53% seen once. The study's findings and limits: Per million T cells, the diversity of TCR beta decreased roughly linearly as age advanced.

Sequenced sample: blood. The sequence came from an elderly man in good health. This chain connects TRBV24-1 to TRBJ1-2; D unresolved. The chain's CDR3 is CATSGIGRPGYTF. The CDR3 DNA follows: TGTGCCACCAGTGGAATAGGGCGTCCAGGCTACACCTTC.